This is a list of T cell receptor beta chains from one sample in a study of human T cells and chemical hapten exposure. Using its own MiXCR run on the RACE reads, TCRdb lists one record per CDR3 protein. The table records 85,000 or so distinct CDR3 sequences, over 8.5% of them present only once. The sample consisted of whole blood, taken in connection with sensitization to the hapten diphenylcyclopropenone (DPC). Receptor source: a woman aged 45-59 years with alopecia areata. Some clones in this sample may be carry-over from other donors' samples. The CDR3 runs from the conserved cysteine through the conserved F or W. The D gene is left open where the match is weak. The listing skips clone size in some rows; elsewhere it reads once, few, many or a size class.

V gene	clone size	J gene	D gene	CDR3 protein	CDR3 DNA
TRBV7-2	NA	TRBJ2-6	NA	CASSLAGLGSSGANVLTF	TGTGCCAGCAGCTTAGCCGGGCTGGGATCCTCTGGGGCCAACGTCCTGACTTTC
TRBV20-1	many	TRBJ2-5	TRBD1	CSAPTGGRETQYF	TGCAGTGCTCCAACAGGGGGTAGGGAGACCCAGTACTTC
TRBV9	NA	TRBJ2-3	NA	CASSVDGGSADTQYF	TGTGCCAGCAGCGTAGATGGGGGGAGTGCGGATACGCAGTATTTT
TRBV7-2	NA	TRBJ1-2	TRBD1	CASSLSYSGGADYGYTF	TGTGCCAGCAGCTTATCCTACTCAGGGGGCGCTGACTATGGCTACACCTTC
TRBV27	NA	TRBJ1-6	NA	CASSMDRSYNSPLHF	TGTGCCAGCAGTATGGACAGATCGTATAATTCACCCCTCCACTTT
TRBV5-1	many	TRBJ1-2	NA	CASSLGDNYGYTF	TGCGCCAGCAGCTTAGGGGACAACTATGGCTACACCTTC
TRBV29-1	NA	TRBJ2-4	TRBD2	CSVTEGLAGNIQYF	TGCAGCGTCACGGAGGGACTAGCGGGGAACATTCAGTACTTC
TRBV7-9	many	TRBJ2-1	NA	CASRPDRTEQFF	TGTGCCAGCAGACCCGACAGGACAGAGCAGTTCTTC
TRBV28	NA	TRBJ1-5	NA	CASSFDPPWGQPQHF	TGTGCCAGCAGTTTCGACCCCCCGTGGGGTCAGCCCCAGCATTTT
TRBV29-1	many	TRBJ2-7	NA	CSVRRGGSEQYF	TGCAGCGTCCGGAGAGGGGGGAGCGAGCAGTACTTC
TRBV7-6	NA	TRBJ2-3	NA	CASSPHRGGNTDTQYF	TGTGCCAGCAGCCCACACAGGGGAGGGAACACAGATACGCAGTATTTT
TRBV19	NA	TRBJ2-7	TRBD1	CASSTPGQGPYEQYF	TGTGCCAGTAGTACGCCGGGACAGGGCCCCTACGAGCAGTACTTC
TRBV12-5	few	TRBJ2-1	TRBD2	CASGLRRSSGSSPVWNEQFF	TGTGCTAGTGGTCTCCGACGATCCAGCGGGAGTTCCCCAGTGTGGAATGAGCAGTTCTTC
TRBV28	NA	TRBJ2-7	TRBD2	CASTSPGLAGRYEQYF	TGTGCCAGCACCTCCCCCGGACTAGCGGGGAGATACGAGCAGTACTTC
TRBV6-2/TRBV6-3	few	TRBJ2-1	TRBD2	CASSQTSGGYNEQFF	TGTGCCAGCAGTCAGACTAGCGGGGGTTACAATGAGCAGTTCTTC